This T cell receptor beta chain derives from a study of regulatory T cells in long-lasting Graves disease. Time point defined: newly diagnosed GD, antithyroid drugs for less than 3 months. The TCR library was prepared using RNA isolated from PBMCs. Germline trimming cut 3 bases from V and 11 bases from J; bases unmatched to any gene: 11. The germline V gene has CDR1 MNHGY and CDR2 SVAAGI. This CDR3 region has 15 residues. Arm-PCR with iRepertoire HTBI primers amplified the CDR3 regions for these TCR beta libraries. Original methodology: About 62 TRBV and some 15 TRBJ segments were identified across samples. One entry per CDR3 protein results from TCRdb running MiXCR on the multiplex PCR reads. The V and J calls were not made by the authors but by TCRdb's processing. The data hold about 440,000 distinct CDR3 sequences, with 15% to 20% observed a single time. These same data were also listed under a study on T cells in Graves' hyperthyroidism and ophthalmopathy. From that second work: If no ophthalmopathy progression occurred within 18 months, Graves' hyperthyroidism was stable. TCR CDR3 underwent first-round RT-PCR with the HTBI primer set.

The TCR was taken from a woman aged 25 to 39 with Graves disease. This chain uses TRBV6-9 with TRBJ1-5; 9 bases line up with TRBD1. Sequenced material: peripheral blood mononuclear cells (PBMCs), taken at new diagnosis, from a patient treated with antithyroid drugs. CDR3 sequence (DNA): TGTGCCAGCAGTTACCCGGGGACAGGGTTAACGGCCCAGCATTTT. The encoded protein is CASSYPGTGLTAQHF.